The clone carrying this T cell receptor beta chain was counted a few times. The data originate from a study of T cell repertoires in cytomegalovirus infection. CDR3 length: 15 residues. Deletions cut 1 base from V and 1 base from J, with 12 bases between. Germline CDR1 is SGHDT and CDR2 is YYEEEE. TCRdb re-called the reads with MiXCR, one entry per CDR3 protein. The sample shows about 490,000 distinct CDR3 sequences, 16% of them seen only once. Sequenced material: CD8+ T cells from PBMCs. This clonotype was obtained from a human donor in good health (CMV status not recorded). Some clones in this sample may be carry-over from other donors' samples. The V and J genes are TRBV5-6 and TRBJ2-7; D unresolved. Here the CDR3 DNA reads TGTGCCAGCAGCTTGTATAATCTACAGTCCTACGAGCAGTACTTC. Translated, it gives CASSLYNLQSYEQYF.